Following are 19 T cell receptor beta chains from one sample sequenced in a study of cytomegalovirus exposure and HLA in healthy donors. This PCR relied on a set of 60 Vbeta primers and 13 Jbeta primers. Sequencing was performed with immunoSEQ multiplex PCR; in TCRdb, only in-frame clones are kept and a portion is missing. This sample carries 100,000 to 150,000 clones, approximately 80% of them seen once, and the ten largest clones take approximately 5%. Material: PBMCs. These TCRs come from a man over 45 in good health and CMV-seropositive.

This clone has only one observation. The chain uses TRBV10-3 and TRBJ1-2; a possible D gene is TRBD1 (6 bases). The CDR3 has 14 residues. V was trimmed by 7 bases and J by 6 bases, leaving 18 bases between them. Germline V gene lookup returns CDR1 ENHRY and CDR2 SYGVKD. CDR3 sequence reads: CAINSGARPHGYTF. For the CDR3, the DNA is TGTGCCATCAACTCAGGGGCTCGCCCTCATGGCTACACCTTC.

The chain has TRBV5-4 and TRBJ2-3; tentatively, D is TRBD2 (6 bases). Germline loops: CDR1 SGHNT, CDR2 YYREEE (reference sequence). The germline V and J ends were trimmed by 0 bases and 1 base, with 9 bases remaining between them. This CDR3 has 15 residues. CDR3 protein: CASSLGLARTDTQYF. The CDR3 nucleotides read TGTGCCAGCAGCTTGGGGCTAGCGCGCACAGATACGCAGTATTTT.

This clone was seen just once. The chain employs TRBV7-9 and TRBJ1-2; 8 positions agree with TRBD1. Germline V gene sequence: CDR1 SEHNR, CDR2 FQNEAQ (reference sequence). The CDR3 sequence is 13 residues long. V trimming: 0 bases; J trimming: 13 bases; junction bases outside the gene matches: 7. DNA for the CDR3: TGTGCCAGCAGCTTAGCGGGACAGGACCGGTTCACCTTC. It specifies CASSLAGQDRFTF.

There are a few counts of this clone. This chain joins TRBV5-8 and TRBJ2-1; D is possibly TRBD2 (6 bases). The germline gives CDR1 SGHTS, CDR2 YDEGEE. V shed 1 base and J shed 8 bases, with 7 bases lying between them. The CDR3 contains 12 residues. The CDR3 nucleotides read TGTGCCAGCAGCTTGACGGGGGATGAGCAGTTCTTC. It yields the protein CASSLTGDEQFF.

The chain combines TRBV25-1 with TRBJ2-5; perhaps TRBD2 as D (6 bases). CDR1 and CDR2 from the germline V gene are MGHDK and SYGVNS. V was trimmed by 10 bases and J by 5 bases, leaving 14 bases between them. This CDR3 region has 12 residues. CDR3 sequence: CATSAGSETQYF. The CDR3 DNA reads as TGTGCCACCTCAGCGGGTTCGGAGACCCAGTACTTC.

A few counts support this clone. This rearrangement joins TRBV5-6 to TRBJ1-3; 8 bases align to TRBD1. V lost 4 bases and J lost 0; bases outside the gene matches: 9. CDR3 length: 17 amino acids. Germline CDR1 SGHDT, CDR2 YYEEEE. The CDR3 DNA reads TGTGCCAGCAGCCGCCAGGGGGCGCGGCACTCTGGAAACACCATATATTTT. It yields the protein CASSRQGARHSGNTIYF.

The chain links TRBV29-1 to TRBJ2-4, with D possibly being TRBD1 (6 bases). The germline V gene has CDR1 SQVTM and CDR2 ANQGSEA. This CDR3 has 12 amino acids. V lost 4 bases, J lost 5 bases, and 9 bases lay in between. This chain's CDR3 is CSVGAGENIQYF. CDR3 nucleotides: TGCAGCGTTGGAGCAGGGGAAAACATTCAGTACTTC.

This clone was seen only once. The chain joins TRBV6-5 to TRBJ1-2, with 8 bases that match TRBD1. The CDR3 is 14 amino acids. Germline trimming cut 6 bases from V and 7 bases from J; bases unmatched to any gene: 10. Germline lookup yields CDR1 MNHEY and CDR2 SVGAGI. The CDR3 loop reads CASSTGQGTGGYTF. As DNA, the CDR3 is TGTGCCAGCAGCACCGGACAGGGCACCGGTGGCTACACCTTC.

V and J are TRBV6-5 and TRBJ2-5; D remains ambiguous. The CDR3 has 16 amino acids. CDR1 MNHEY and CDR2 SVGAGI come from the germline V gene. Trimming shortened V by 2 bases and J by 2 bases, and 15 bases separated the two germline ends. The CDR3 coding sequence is TGTGCCAGCAGTTACGAGGTACCCTCTCTGCAAGAGACCCAGTACTTC. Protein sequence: CASSYEVPSLQETQYF.

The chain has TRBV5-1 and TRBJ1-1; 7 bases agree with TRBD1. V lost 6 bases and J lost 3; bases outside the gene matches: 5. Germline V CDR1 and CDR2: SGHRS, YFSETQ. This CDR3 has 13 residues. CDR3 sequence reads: CASKKGADTEAFF. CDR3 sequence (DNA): TGCGCCAGCAAAAAGGGGGCAGACACTGAAGCTTTCTTT.

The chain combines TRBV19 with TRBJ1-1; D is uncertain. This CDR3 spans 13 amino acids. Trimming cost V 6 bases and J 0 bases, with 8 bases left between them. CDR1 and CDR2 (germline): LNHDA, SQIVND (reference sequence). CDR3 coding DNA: TGTGCCAGTAGGATGACTGTGAACACTGAAGCTTTCTTT. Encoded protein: CASRMTVNTEAFF.

Here the CDR3 reads CASSLGDSPVYEQYF. CDR3 nucleotide sequence: TGTGCCAGCAGCTTAGGGGACAGCCCCGTCTACGAGCAGTACTTC. This chain links TRBV7-9 with TRBJ2-7, with TRBD1 identical over 7 bases. The V gene's germline CDR1 is SEHNR and CDR2 FQNEAQ (reference sequence). This CDR3 comprises 15 residues. J gave up 3 bases and V 1 base, and 6 bases lay outside the gene matches.

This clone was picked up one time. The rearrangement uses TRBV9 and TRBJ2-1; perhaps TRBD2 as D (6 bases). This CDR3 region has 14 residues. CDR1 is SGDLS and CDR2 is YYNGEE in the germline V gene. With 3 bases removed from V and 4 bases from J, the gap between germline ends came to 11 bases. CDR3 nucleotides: TGTGCCAGCAGCGATGGGCGGGGTTACAATGAGCAGTTCTTC. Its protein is CASSDGRGYNEQFF.

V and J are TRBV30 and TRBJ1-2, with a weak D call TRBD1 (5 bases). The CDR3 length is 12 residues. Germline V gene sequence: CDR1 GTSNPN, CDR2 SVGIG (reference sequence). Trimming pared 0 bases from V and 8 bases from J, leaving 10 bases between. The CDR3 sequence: CAWSVGRGGYTF. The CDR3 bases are TGTGCCTGGAGTGTTGGGCGGGGGGGCTACACCTTC.

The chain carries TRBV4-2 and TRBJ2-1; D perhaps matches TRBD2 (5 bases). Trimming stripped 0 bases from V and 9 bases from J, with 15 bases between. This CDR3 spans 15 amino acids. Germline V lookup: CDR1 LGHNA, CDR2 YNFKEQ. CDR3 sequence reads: CASSQERAPSPEQFF. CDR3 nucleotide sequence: TGTGCCAGCAGCCAAGAGCGGGCCCCTTCTCCTGAGCAGTTCTTC.

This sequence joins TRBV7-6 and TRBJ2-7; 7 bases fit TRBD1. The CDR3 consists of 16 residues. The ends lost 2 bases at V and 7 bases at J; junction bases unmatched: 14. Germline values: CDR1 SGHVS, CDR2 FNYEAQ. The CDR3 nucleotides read TGTGCCAGCAGCTTACGCGCCGGGACAGTCGATCTGGAGCAGTACTTC. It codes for CASSLRAGTVDLEQYF. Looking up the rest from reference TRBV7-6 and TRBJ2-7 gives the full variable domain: GAGVSQSPRYKVTKRGQDVALRCDPISGHVSLYWYRQALGQGPEFLTYFNYEAQQDKSGLPNDRFSAERPEGSISTLTIQRTEQRDSAMYRCASSLRAGTVDLEQYFGPGTRLTVT.

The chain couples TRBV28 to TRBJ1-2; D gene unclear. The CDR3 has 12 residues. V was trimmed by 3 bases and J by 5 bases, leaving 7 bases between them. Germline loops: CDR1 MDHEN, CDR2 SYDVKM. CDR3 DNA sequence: TGTGCCAGCAGTTTTTCGCAGTATGGCTACACCTTC. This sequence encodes CASSFSQYGYTF.

The CDR3 bases are TGTGCCAGCAGCTTATGGACTAGCGGTCCAGATACGCAGTATTTT. It encodes CASSLWTSGPDTQYF. J is TRBJ2-3 and V is TRBV13; 10 nucleotides match TRBD2. The CDR3 runs 15 residues. Germline lookup yields CDR1 PRHDT and CDR2 FYEKMQ (reference sequence). Trimming took 2 bases from V and 4 from J; bases not matched to a gene: 3.

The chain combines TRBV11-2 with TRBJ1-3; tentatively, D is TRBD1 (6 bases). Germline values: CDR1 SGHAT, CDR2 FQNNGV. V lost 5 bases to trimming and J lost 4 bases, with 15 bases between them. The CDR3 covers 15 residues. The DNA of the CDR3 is TGTGCCAGCAGCCCATGGGGGCTGATAGGAAACACCATATATTTT. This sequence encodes CASSPWGLIGNTIYF.